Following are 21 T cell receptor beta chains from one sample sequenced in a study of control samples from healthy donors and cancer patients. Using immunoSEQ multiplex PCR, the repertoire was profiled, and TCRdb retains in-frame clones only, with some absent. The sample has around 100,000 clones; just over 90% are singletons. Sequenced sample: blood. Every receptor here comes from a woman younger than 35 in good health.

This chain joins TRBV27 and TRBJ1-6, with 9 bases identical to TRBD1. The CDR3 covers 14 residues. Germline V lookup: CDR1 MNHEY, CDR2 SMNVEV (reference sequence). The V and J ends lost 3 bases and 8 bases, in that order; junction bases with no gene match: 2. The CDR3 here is CASSLDRGYSPLHF. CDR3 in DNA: TGTGCCAGCAGTTTGGACAGGGGCTATTCACCCCTCCACTTT.

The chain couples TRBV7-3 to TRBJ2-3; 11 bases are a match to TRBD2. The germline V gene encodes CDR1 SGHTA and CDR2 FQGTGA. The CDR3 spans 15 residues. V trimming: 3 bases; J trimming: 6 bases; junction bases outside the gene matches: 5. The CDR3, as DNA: TGTGCCAGCAGCTTTAGCGGGGGGGCACTCGATACGCAGTATTTT. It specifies CASSFSGGALDTQYF.

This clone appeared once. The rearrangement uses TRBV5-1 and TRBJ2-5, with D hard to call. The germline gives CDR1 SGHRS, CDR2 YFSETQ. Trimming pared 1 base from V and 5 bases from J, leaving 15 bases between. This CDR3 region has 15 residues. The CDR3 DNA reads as TGCGCCAGCAGCTTGATGGGCAGCTTCGGCGAGACCCAGTACTTC. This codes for CASSLMGSFGETQYF.

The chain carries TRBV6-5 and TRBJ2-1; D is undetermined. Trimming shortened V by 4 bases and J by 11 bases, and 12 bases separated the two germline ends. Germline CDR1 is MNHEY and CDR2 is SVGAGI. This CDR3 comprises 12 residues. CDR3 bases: TGTGCCAGCAGTTCTCCCGGTCGGAAGCAGTTCTTC. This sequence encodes CASSSPGRKQFF.

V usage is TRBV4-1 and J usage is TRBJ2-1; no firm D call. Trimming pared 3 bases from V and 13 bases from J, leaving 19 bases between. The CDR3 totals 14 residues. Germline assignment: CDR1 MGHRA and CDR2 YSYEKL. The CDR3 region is CASSQTFDLTIQFF. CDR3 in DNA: TGCGCCAGCAGCCAGACGTTCGATTTGACCATACAGTTCTTC.

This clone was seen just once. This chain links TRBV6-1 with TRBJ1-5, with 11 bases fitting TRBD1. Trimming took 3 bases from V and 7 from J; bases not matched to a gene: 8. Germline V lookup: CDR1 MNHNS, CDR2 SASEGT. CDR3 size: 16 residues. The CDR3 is CASSDRTGGAGQPQHF. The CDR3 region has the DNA TGTGCCAGCAGTGACCGGACAGGGGGCGCTGGGCAGCCCCAGCATTTT.

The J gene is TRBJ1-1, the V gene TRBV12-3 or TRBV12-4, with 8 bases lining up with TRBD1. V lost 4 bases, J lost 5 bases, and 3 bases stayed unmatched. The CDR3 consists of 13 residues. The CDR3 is CASSSTGGTEAFF. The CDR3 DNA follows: TGTGCCAGCAGTTCAACAGGGGGAACTGAAGCTTTCTTT.

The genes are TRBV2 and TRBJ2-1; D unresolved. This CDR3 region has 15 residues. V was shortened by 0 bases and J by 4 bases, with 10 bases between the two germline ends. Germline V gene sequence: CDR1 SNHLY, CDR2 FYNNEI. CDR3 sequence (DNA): TGTGCCAGCAGTGAAGCGCTTCGGGTGTACAATGAGCAGTTCTTC. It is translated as CASSEALRVYNEQFF.

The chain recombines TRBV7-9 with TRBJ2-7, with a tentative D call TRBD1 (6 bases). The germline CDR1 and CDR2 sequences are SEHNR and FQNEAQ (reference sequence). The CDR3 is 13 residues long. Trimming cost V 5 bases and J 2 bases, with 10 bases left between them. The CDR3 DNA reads TGTGCCAGCAGCCCCGGGACACCCTACGAGCAGTACTTC. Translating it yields CASSPGTPYEQYF.

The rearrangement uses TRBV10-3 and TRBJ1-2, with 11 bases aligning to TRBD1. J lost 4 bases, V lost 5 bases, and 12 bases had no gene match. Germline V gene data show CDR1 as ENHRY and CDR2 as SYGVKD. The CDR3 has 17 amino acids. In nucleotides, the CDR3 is TGTGCCATCAGTCATACCGGGACAGGGGGTTATAGCTATGGCTACACCTTC. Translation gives CAISHTGTGGYSYGYTF.

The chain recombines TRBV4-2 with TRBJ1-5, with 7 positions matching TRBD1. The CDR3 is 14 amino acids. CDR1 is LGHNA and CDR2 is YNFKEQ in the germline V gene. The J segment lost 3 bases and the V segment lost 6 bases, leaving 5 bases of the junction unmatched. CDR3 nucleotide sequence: TGTGCCAGCAGTCAGGGGACAGCCAATCAGCCCCAGCATTTT. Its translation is CASSQGTANQPQHF.

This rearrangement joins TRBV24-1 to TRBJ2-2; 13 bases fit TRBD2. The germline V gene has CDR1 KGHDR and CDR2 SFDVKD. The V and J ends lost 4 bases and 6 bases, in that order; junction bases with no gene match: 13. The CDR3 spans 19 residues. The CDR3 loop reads CATSDARLAGGAVAGELFF. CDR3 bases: TGTGCCACCAGTGACGCCAGACTAGCGGGGGGAGCTGTCGCCGGGGAGCTGTTTTTT.

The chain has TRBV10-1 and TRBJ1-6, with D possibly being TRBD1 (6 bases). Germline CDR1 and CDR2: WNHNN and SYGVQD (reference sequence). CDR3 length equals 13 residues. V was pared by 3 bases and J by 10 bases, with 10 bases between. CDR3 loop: CASSDRGGSPLHF. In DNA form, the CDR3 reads TGCGCCAGCAGTGACAGGGGAGGCTCACCCCTCCACTTT.

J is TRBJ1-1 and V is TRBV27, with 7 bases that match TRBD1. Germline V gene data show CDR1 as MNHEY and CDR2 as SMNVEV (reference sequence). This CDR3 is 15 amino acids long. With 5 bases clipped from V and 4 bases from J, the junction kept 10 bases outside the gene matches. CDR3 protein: CASSITGAWGTEAFF. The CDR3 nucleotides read TGTGCCAGCAGTATAACAGGGGCGTGGGGCACTGAAGCTTTCTTT.

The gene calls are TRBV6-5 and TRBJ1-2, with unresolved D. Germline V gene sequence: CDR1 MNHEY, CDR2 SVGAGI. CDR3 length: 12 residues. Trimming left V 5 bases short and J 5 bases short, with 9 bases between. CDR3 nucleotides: TGTGCCAGCAGTCCCAACCCTTATGGCTACACCTTC. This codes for CASSPNPYGYTF.

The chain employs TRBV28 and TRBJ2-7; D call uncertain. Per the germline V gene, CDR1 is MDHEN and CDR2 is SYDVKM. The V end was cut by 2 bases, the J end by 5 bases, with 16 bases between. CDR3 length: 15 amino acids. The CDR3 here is CASSLEAGLLNEQYF. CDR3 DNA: TGTGCCAGCAGTTTAGAGGCCGGTCTCTTGAACGAGCAGTACTTC.

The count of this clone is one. CDR3 in DNA: TGCGCCAGCAGCTTGTCAGCCGGGGAGCTGTTTTTT. Residues: CASSLSAGELFF. The chain joins TRBV5-1 to TRBJ2-2; D unclear. The germline V gene has CDR1 SGHRS and CDR2 YFSETQ. Deletions cut 1 base from V and 6 bases from J, with 4 bases between. CDR3 length: 12 amino acids.

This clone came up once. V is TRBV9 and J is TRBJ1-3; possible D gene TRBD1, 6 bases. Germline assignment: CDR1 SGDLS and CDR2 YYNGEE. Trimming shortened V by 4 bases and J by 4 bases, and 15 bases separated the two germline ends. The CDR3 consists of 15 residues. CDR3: CASSPRGGSGNTIYF. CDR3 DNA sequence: TGTGCCAGCAGCCCCCGCGGGGGCTCCGGAAACACCATATATTTT.

CDR3 coding DNA: TGCGCCAGCAGCTTGGCCCTGGACACTGAAGCTTTCTTT. Protein product: CASSLALDTEAFF. V and J are TRBV5-1 and TRBJ1-1; no clear D gene. Trimming removed 0 bases from V and 3 bases from J, with 6 bases in between. Germline-derived CDR1 and CDR2 are SGHRS and YFSETQ. The CDR3 is 13 amino acids.

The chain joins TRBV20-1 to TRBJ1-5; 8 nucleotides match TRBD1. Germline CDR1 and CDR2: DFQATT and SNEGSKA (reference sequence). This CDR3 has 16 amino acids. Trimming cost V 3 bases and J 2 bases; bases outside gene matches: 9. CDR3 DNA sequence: TGCAGTGCTAGTGTCGCGGACAGGGAGGGCAATCAGCCCCAGCATTTT. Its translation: CSASVADREGNQPQHF.

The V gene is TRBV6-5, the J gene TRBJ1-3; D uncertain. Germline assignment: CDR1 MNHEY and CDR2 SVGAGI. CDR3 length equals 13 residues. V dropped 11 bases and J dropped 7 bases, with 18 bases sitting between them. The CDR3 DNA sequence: TGTGCCGGGATCAGGAGTCGTGAGAACACCATATATTTT. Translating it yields CAGIRSRENTIYF.